What follows are 23 T cell receptor beta chains derived from one specimen sequenced in a study of blood T cell repertoires in COVID-19. The table came from immunoSEQ multiplex PCR; TCRdb's copy has only in-frame clones and leaves some out. The profile shows about 190,000 clones, approximately 91% of them singletons. Sequencing was carried out using peripheral blood. The receptor set was obtained from a man in his forties with acute or convalescent COVID-19.

Of note for this clone: The sample contains more than one DNA sequence encoding this CDR3. The chain has TRBV6-5 and TRBJ1-2; perhaps TRBD1 as D (6 bases). CDR1 and CDR2 from the germline V gene are MNHEY and SVGAGI. The CDR3 is made up of 13 amino acids. Trimming removed 7 bases at V and 0 bases at J, with 9 bases between. The CDR3 sequence is CASKDRPNYGYTF. For the CDR3, the DNA is TGTGCCAGCAAGGACAGACCTAACTATGGCTACACCTTC.

As for this clone: This is likely a read error, given that the CDR3 carries no conserved phenylalanine or tryptophan at its end. The DNA is omitted, as the CDR3 cannot be located on it reliably, and the CDR3 follows TCRdb's listing. The chain employs TRBV2 and TRBJ2-7; no DNA check was done on the table's D call, TRBD2. Germline CDR1 SNHLY, CDR2 FYNNEI. The CDR3 numbers 13 amino acids, ends counted. CDR3 residues: CASRTGGRAGTAY.

V is TRBV6-1 and J is TRBJ1-3; possible D gene TRBD1, 6 bases. Trimming stripped 3 bases from V and 4 bases from J, with 13 bases between. Germline lookup yields CDR1 MNHNS and CDR2 SASEGT. The CDR3 spans 15 residues. The CDR3 DNA reads as TGTGCCAGCAGTGAGATCACAGGGACCGGAAACACCATATATTTT. Translated: CASSEITGTGNTIYF.

The rearrangement uses TRBV13 and TRBJ2-3; 11 nucleotides line up with TRBD2. Germline CDR1 PRHDT, CDR2 FYEKMQ (reference sequence). This CDR3 spans 16 amino acids. After removal of 4 bases from V and 6 bases from J, the junction contained 9 bases not matched to a gene. The CDR3 is CASSYELAGAGDTQYF. The CDR3 region has the DNA TGTGCCAGCAGCTACGAACTAGCGGGGGCAGGGGATACGCAGTATTTT.

CDR3 sequence (DNA): TGTGCCAGCAGCCAAGCCGGGACAGGGATTAACTATGGCTACACCTTC. Its translation: CASSQAGTGINYGYTF. V gene TRBV3-1 (or the pseudogene TRBV3-2) combines with J gene TRBJ1-2; 9 nucleotides align to TRBD1. The V gene end was trimmed by 1 base and the J gene end by 1 base; junction bases not matched to a gene: 4. This CDR3 has 16 residues. Germline assignment: CDR1 LGHDT and CDR2 YNNKEL (reference sequence).

This sequence joins TRBV5-4 and TRBJ1-1, with 8 bases fitting TRBD1. Germline V gene data show CDR1 as SGHNT and CDR2 as YYREEE (reference sequence). Trimming took 0 bases from V and 5 from J; bases not matched to a gene: 6. There are 15 residues in the CDR3. This chain's CDR3 is CASSLGGQGRTEAFF. CDR3 nucleotides: TGTGCCAGCAGCTTGGGAGGACAGGGACGGACTGAAGCTTTCTTT.

This chain uses TRBV7-2 with TRBJ1-4; D is ambiguous. V lost 2 bases and J 0 bases, leaving 4 bases between the germline ends. This CDR3 region has 14 residues. Germline V gene lookup returns CDR1 SGHTA and CDR2 FQGNSA. DNA of the CDR3: TGTGCCAGCAGCTTACTTGCAACTAATGAAAAACTGTTTTTT. Amino acid sequence: CASSLLATNEKLFF.

The rearrangement links TRBV6-5 to TRBJ2-1; possible D gene TRBD1, 5 bases. Per the germline V gene, CDR1 is MNHEY and CDR2 is SVGAGI. The CDR3 has 15 residues. Trimming took 8 bases from V and 0 from J, leaving 14 bases between them. The DNA of the CDR3 is TGTGCCAGCCGCCCGGAAGACAGCTCCTACAATGAGCAGTTCTTC. Translating gives CASRPEDSSYNEQFF.

CDR3 coding DNA: TGTGCCAGCCGTGGGAGGACAGTTACTAATTCACCCCTCCACTTT. This gives the protein CASRGRTVTNSPLHF. V and J are TRBV2 and TRBJ1-6, with D maybe TRBD1 (6 bases). Between the trimmed V and J ends, which lost 8 bases and 6 bases, there was a span of 17 bases. Germline V CDR1 and CDR2: SNHLY, FYNNEI. This CDR3 has 15 amino acids.

The gene calls are TRBV10-1 and TRBJ2-1; the match to TRBD2 covers 14 bases. The junction had 13 bases not matched to a gene; V was cut back by 0 bases and J by 9 bases. The CDR3 consists of 19 residues. Per germline, CDR1 WNHNN and CDR2 SYGVQD (reference sequence). CDR3 sequence: CASSESSAGLAGGRGEQFF. CDR3 nucleotide sequence: TGCGCCAGCAGTGAGTCCAGCGCCGGACTAGCGGGGGGCCGCGGTGAGCAGTTCTTC.

The chain has TRBV14 and TRBJ2-3; a weak D match, TRBD1 (6 bases). Trimming shortened V by 4 bases and J by 2 bases, and 10 bases separated the two germline ends. The CDR3 has 14 amino acids. The germline V gene encodes CDR1 SGHDN and CDR2 FVKESK. CDR3 loop: CASSLDRSTDTQYF. The CDR3 DNA reads as TGTGCCAGCAGCCTGGACAGATCCACAGATACGCAGTATTTT.

V is TRBV6-1 and J is TRBJ2-7, with a tentative D call TRBD2 (5 bases). V lost 2 bases and J 7 bases, leaving 9 bases between the germline ends. CDR1 is MNHNS, CDR2 SASEGT, per germline. This CDR3 contains 12 residues. The CDR3 here is CASSELGVEQYF. DNA of the CDR3: TGTGCCAGCAGTGAACTGGGAGTAGAGCAGTACTTC.

The V call is TRBV2, the J call TRBJ2-5, with D tentatively TRBD2 (7 bases). V lost 1 base to trimming and J lost 4 bases, with 10 bases between them. CDR1 and CDR2 from the germline V gene are SNHLY and FYNNEI. The CDR3 is 14 residues long. CDR3 sequence (DNA): TGTGCCAGCAGTGAAGTAGGGGGGGCAGAGACCCAGTACTTC. Amino acid sequence: CASSEVGGAETQYF.

The rearrangement joins TRBV29-1 to TRBJ2-2; D ambiguous. This CDR3 is built from 13 residues. The germline V gene has CDR1 SQVTM and CDR2 ANQGSEA. The V and J ends lost 6 bases and 0 bases respectively, with 8 bases between them. The CDR3 DNA sequence: TGCAGCGTCTCTAAATCGAACACCGGGGAGCTGTTTTTT. Translation: CSVSKSNTGELFF.

The CDR3 here is CASSSSGEETQYF. The CDR3 DNA sequence: TGTGCCAGCAGTTCCAGCGGGGAAGAGACCCAGTACTTC. The chain couples TRBV12-3 or TRBV12-4 to TRBJ2-5, with 7 bases matching TRBD2. With 4 bases clipped from V and 3 bases from J, the junction kept 2 bases outside the gene matches. CDR3 size: 13 residues.

V gene TRBV18 combines with J gene TRBJ1-1, with D hard to call. CDR3 length: 14 amino acids. With 3 bases removed from V and 1 base from J, the gap between germline ends came to 9 bases. Germline V gene lookup returns CDR1 KGHSH and CDR2 LQKENI. The CDR3 spells CASSPIHTNTEAFF. In DNA, the CDR3 is TGTGCCAGCTCACCCATTCACACGAACACTGAAGCTTTCTTT. Full variable domain (missing parts from reference TRBV18 and TRBJ1-1): NAGVMQNPRHLVRRRGQEARLRCSPMKGHSHVYWYRQLPEEGLKFMVYLQKENIIDESGMPKERFSAEFPKEGPSILRIQQVVRGDSAAYFCASSPIHTNTEAFFGQGTRLTVV.

Written as DNA, the CDR3 is TGTGCCAGCAGTTACACCGGGAGGGGCCACTATGGCTACACCTTC. It specifies CASSYTGRGHYGYTF. This chain uses TRBV6-5 with TRBJ1-2; TRBD1 is a possible D gene (5 bases). This CDR3 has 15 amino acids. The V end lost 2 bases, the J end lost 3 bases, and 13 bases lay between the germline ends. Germline loops: CDR1 MNHEY, CDR2 SVGAGI.

The V gene is TRBV10-2, the J gene TRBJ1-6; tentative D call: TRBD1 (6 bases). The CDR3 consists of 14 residues. The V and J ends lost 7 bases and 7 bases respectively, with 14 bases between them. The germline gives CDR1 WSHSY, CDR2 SAAADI. DNA for the CDR3: TGCGCCAGCAAGGGCAGGGGTGGAAATTCACCCCTCCACTTT. Protein sequence: CASKGRGGNSPLHF.

The chain has TRBV6-5 and TRBJ2-5, with D tentatively TRBD1 (5 bases). CDR3 length equals 15 residues. Trimming left V 2 bases short and J 3 bases short, with 13 bases between. Germline V CDR1 and CDR2: MNHEY, SVGAGI. The CDR3 DNA reads as TGTGCCAGCAGTTACGTGGATTCAGGGAAAGAGACCCAGTACTTC. Residues: CASSYVDSGKETQYF.

The gene calls are TRBV7-9 and TRBJ1-4; 9 bases align to TRBD1. The germline CDR1 and CDR2 sequences are SEHNR and FQNEAQ (reference sequence). After removal of 8 bases from V and 8 bases from J, the junction contained 9 bases not matched to a gene. The length of the CDR3 is 14 residues. The CDR3 here is CASSTGTGSEKLFF. The CDR3 bases are TGTGCCAGCTCCACCGGGACAGGGTCCGAAAAACTGTTTTTT. Combining the CDR3 with reference TRBV7-9 and TRBJ1-4 gives the whole variable domain DTGVSQNPRHKITKRGQNVTFRCDPISEHNRLYWYRQTLGQGPEFLTYFQNEAQLEKSRLLSDRFSAERPKGSFSTLEIQRTEQGDSAMYLCASSTGTGSEKLFFGSGTQLSVL.

This clone was counted only a few times. The chain has TRBV7-9 and TRBJ1-1; D is unresolved. V lost 5 bases and J 6 bases, leaving 16 bases between the germline ends. Germline CDR1 SEHNR, CDR2 FQNEAQ (reference sequence). The CDR3 runs 14 residues. The CDR3 DNA sequence: TGTGCCAGCAGCGTACATCCTCGAAACGCTGAAGCTTTCTTT. Translation: CASSVHPRNAEAFF.

This chain joins TRBV5-1 and TRBJ2-7; 8 bases line up with TRBD1. The trim removed 0 bases at V and 1 base at J, leaving 3 bases unmatched. The CDR3 has 15 amino acids. CDR1 and CDR2 (germline): SGHRS, YFSETQ. The CDR3 DNA reads as TGCGCCAGCAGCTTGGAGGGACAGGTGTCCTACGAGCAGTACTTC. It translates to CASSLEGQVSYEQYF.

This clone was observed once. The rearrangement joins TRBV30 to TRBJ1-6; D gene unclear. The CDR3 runs to 14 residues. The germline V gene encodes CDR1 GTSNPN and CDR2 SVGIG (reference sequence). Trimming took off 2 bases at V and 4 bases at J, with 9 bases between the two ends. The CDR3 DNA follows: TGTGCCTGGAGTCGATCACGGTATAATTCACCCCTCCACTTT. Its protein product is CAWSRSRYNSPLHF.